What follows is one T cell receptor beta chain and its context. No antigen is known for it. The data belong to a study of post-analysis software for immune sequencing data. Across the whole study: The study covered relapsing-remitting, secondary progressive and progressive-relapsing courses of multiple sclerosis. Study outcomes and limitations: Included in a set of about 5 TRBV segments more frequent in patients than controls were TRBV5-6, TRBV5-1 and TRBV20-1. In multiple sclerosis, normalized Chao1 diversity was significantly below that of controls. Samples made in the same batch grouped tightly together by F measure.

Trimming shortened V by 3 bases and J by 5 bases, and 17 bases separated the two germline ends. Germline CDR1 is DFQATT and CDR2 is SNEGSKA (reference sequence). CDR3 size: 15 residues. Included in the TCR beta cDNA libraries were unique molecular identifiers. TCRdb passed the PCR reads through MiXCR, listing each CDR3 protein once. The table lists 800,000 to 950,000 distinct CDR3 sequences, about 50% of them singletons. The sequence was obtained from a girl aged 5 to 17 with multiple sclerosis. The chain employs TRBV20-1 and TRBJ1-5; D call uncertain. The sequenced sample was blood. CDR3 sequence: CSASRAIGVDQPQHF. CDR3 in DNA: TGCAGTGCTAGTCGGGCGATTGGGGTTGATCAGCCCCAGCATTTT.